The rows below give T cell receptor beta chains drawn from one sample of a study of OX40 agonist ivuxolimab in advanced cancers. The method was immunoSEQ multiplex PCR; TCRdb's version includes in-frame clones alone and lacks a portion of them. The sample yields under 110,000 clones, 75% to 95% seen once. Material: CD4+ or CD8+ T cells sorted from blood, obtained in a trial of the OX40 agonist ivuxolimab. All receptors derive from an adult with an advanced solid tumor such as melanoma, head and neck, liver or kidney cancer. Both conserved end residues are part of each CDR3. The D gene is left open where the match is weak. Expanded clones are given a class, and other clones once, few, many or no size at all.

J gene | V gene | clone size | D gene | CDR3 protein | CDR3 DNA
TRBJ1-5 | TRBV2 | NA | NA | CASSERTSSNQPQHF | TGTGCCAGCAGTGAACGGACATCTAGCAATCAGCCCCAGCATTTT
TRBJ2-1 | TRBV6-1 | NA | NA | CASSEGPGGTNEQFF | TGTGCCAGCAGTGAAGGGCCAGGGGGGACCAATGAGCAGTTCTTC
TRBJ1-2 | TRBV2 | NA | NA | CASSARGDYGYTF | TGTGCCAGCAGTGCGAGAGGGGACTATGGCTACACCTTC
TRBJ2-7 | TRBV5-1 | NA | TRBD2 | CASSLALTSGGHEQYF | TGCGCCAGCAGCTTGGCCCTGACTAGCGGGGGCCACGAGCAGTACTTC
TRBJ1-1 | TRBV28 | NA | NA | CASSRGNTEAFF | TGTGCCAGCAGTCGGGGAAACACTGAAGCTTTCTTT
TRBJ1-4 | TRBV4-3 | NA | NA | CASSQDRGTNEKLFF | TGCGCCAGCAGCCAAGACAGGGGCACTAATGAAAAACTGTTTTTT
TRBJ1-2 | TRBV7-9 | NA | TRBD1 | CASSPRQGNYGYTF | TGTGCCAGCAGCCCCAGACAGGGCAACTATGGCTACACCTTC
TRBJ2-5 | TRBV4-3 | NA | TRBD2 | CASSQAGASGQETQYF | TGCGCCAGCAGCCAAGCGGGGGCTAGCGGGCAAGAGACCCAGTACTTC
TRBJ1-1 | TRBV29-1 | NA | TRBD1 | CSASGTGGKTEAFF | TGCAGCGCTTCGGGGACAGGGGGCAAGACTGAAGCTTTCTTT
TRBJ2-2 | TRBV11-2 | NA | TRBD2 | CASSLRRASGATNTGELFF | TGTGCCAGCAGCTTACGGAGGGCTAGCGGGGCGACGAACACCGGGGAGCTGTTTTTT
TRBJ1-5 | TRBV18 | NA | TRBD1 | CASSPPTGTNQPQHF | TGTGCCAGCTCACCGCCGACAGGGACGAATCAGCCCCAGCATTTT
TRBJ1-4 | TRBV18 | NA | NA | CASSEIGEKLFF | TGTGCCAGCTCAGAAATAGGGGAAAAACTGTTTTTT
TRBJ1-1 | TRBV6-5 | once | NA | CASTKDLNTEAFF | TGTGCCAGCACTAAAGACCTGAACACTGAAGCTTTCTTT
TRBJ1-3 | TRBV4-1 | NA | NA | CASSPPLGRSSGNTIYF | TGCGCCAGCAGCCCTCCCCTTGGACGTAGCTCTGGAAACACCATATATTTT
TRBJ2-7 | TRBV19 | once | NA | CASSIDGGPHYEQYF | TGTGCCAGTAGTATAGATGGCGGCCCCCACTACGAGCAGTACTTC
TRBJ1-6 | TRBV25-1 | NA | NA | CASRGGGHNSPLHF | TGTGCCAGCAGGGGAGGAGGGCACAATTCACCCCTCCACTTT
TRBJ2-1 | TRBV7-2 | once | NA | CASSRSNEQFF | TGTGCCAGCAGCCGGTCGAATGAGCAGTTCTTC
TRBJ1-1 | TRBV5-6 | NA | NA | CASSWGSKMNTEAFF | TGTGCCAGCAGCTGGGGTAGCAAGATGAACACTGAAGCTTTCTTT
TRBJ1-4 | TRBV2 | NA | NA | CASSAGDSATNEKLFF | TGTGCCAGCAGTGCGGGGGACTCTGCAACTAATGAAAAACTGTTTTTT
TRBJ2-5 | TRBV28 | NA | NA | CASSPGGRRETQYF | TGTGCCAGCTCTCCCGGGGGCAGGAGAGAGACCCAGTACTTC
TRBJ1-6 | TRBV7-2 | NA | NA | CASSSPDRNNSPLHF | TGTGCCAGCAGCTCTCCCGACAGAAATAATTCACCCCTCCACTTT
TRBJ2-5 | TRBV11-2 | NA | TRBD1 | CASSFATGLETQYF | TGTGCCAGCAGCTTCGCGACAGGGTTGGAGACCCAGTACTTC
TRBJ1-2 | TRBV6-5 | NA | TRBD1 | CASIQTGGYGYTF | TGTGCCAGCATCCAGACAGGGGGCTATGGCTACACCTTC
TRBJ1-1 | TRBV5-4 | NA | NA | CASSVYRGRVTEAFF | TGTGCCAGCAGCGTATATCGGGGGCGAGTCACTGAAGCTTTCTTT
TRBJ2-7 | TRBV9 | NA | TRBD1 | CASSPRQGDLYEQYF | TGTGCCAGCAGCCCCCGGCAGGGGGACCTCTACGAGCAGTACTTC
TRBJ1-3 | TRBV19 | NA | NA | CASYAQGYSGNTIYF | TGTGCCAGCTATGCACAGGGATACTCTGGAAACACCATATATTTT
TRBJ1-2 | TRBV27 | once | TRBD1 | CASSRQGNYGYTF | TGTGCCAGCAGTCGACAGGGTAACTATGGCTACACCTTC
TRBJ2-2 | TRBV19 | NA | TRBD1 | CASSPRTGDTGELFF | TGTGCCAGTAGTCCGCGGACAGGGGACACCGGGGAGCTGTTTTTT
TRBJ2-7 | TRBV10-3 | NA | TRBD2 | CAISALAGASYEQYF | TGTGCCATCAGTGCACTAGCGGGGGCGTCCTACGAGCAGTACTTC
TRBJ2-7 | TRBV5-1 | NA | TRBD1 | CASSFRQGDFSYEQYF | TGCGCCAGCAGCTTCAGACAGGGTGACTTCTCCTACGAGCAGTACTTC
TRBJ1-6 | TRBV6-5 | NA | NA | CASNAGQRGSPLHF | TGTGCCAGCAACGCAGGACAGAGGGGTTCACCCCTCCACTTT
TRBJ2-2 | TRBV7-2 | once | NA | CASIRWSPTGELFF | TGTGCCAGCATCCGATGGTCACCCACCGGGGAGCTGTTTTTT
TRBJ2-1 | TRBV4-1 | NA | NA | CASSRKVPPSSNEQFF | TGCGCCAGCAGCCGGAAGGTACCTCCGAGTTCCAATGAGCAGTTCTTC
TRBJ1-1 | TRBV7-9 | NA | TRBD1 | CASSFNRGAEAFF | TGTGCCAGCAGCTTTAACAGGGGGGCGGAAGCTTTCTTT
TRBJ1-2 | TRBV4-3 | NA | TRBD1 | CASSQVTGEASGYTF | TGCGCCAGCAGCCAAGTAACAGGGGAGGCGTCAGGCTACACCTTC
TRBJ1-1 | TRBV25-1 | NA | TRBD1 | CASSEWKGGHTEAFF | TGTGCCAGCAGTGAATGGAAAGGGGGCCACACTGAAGCTTTCTTT
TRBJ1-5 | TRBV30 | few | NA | CAWSDKGPGQPQHF | TGTGCCTGGAGTGATAAGGGGCCGGGGCAGCCCCAGCATTTT
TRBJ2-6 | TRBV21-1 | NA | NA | CASSTISGGTLSGANVLTF | TGTGCCAGCAGCACGATTAGCGGGGGGACCCTCTCTGGGGCCAACGTCCTGACTTTC